These 2 T cell receptor beta chains were all obtained from the same sample, sequenced in a study of blood T cell repertoires in COVID-19. Generated by immunoSEQ multiplex PCR, the TCRdb table keeps only in-frame clones and is missing some. The sample shows roughly 220,000 clones, about 87% of them seen only once. The source material was PBMCs or T cells enriched from blood (not recorded which). These receptors came from a woman aged 25 to 45 who had recovered from COVID-19.

J is TRBJ2-7 and V is TRBV5-4; 16 bases align to TRBD2. Germline V CDR1 and CDR2: SGHNT, YYREEE (reference sequence). The length of the CDR3 is 17 residues. The trim removed 1 base at V and 5 bases at J, leaving 6 bases unmatched. As DNA, the CDR3 is TGTGCCAGCAGCTTGCCGGGACTAGCGGGGGGGAGGCACGAGCAGTACTTC. Translated: CASSLPGLAGGRHEQYF.

J is TRBJ1-5 and V is TRBV4-3; no clear D. Germline CDR1 LGHNA, CDR2 YSLEER. The CDR3 spans 15 residues. Trimming removed 0 bases from V and 2 bases from J, with 8 bases in between. CDR3 protein: CASSQDRHGNQPQHF. The CDR3 DNA follows: TGCGCCAGCAGCCAAGATAGACACGGCAATCAGCCCCAGCATTTT.